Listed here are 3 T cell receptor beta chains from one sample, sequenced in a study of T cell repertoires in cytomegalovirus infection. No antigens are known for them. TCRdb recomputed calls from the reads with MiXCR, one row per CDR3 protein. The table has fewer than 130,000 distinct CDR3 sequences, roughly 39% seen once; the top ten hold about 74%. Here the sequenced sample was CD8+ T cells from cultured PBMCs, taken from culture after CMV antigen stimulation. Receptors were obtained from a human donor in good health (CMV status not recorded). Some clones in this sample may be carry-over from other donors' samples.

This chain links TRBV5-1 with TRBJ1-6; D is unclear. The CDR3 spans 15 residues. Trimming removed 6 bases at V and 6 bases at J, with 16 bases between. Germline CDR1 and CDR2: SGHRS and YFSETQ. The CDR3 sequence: CASTAVGDLNSPLHF. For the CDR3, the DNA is TGCGCCAGCACCGCGGTGGGCGACCTTAATTCACCCCTCCACTTT. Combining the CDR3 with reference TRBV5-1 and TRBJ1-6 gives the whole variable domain KAGVTQTPRYLIKTRGQQVTLSCSPISGHRSVSWYQQTPGQGLQFLFEYFSETQRNKGNFPGRFSGRQFSNSRSEMNVSTLELGDSALYLCASTAVGDLNSPLHFGNGTRLTVT.

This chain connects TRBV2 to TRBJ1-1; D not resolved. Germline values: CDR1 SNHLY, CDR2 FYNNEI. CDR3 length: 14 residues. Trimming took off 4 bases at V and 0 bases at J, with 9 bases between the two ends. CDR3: CASSADTMNTEAFF. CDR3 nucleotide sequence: TGTGCCAGCAGTGCCGATACCATGAACACTGAAGCTTTCTTT.

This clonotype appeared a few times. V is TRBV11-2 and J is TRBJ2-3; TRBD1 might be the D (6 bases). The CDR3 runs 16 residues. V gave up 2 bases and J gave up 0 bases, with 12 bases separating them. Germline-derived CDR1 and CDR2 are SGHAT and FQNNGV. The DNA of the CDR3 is TGTGCCAGCAGCTTACTACAGGGTTGGAGCACAGATACGCAGTATTTT. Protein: CASSLLQGWSTDTQYF.